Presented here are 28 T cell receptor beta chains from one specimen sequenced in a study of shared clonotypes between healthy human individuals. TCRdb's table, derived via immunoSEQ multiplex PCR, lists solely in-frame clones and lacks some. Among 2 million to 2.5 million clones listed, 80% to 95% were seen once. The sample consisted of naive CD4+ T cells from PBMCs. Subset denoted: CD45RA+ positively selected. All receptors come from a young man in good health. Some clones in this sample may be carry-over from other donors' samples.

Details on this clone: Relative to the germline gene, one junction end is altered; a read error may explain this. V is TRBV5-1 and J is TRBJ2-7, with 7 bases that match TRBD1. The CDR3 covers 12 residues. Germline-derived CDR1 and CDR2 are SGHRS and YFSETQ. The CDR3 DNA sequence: TGCGCCAGCAGCGGAGACAGGGTAGGGTACTCATTC. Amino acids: CASSGDRVGYSF.

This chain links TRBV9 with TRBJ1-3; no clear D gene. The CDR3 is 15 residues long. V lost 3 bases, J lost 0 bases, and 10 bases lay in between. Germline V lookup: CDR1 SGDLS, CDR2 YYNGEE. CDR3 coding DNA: TGTGCCAGCAGCGACCAGTTGAGCTCTGGAAACACCATATATTTT. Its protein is CASSDQLSSGNTIYF.

CDR3 nucleotide sequence: TGTGCCAGCAGTTTATTCTTTAGACTAGCGGGAGTTCCTGCCGAGCAGTACTTC. This sequence encodes CASSLFFRLAGVPAEQYF. The gene calls are TRBV27 and TRBJ2-7; 12 nucleotides line up with TRBD2. Germline CDR1 MNHEY, CDR2 SMNVEV (reference sequence). V was clipped by 1 base and J by 6 bases; unmatched bases: 13. The CDR3 loop spans 18 amino acids.

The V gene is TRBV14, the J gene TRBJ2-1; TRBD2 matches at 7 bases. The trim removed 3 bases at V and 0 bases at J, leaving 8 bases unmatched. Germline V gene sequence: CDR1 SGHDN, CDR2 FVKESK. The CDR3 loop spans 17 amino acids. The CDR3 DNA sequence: TGTGCCAGCAGCCAGTTGGGCGGGAGAATCTCCTACAATGAGCAGTTCTTC. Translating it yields CASSQLGGRISYNEQFF.

This chain's CDR3 is CASSLGTSGRSGFYEQFF. In nucleotides, the CDR3 is TGCGCCAGCAGCTTAGGGACTAGCGGGAGGTCCGGGTTCTATGAGCAGTTCTTC. The chain has TRBV5-1 and TRBJ2-1, with 15 positions matching TRBD2. The germline gives CDR1 SGHRS, CDR2 YFSETQ. This CDR3 has 18 residues. The ends lost 2 bases at V and 8 bases at J; junction bases unmatched: 11.

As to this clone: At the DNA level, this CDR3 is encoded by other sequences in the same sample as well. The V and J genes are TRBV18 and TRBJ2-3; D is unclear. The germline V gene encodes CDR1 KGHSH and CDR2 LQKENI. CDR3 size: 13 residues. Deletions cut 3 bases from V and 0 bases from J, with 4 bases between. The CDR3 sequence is CASSPYSTDTQYF. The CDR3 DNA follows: TGTGCCAGCTCACCTTATAGCACAGATACGCAGTATTTT. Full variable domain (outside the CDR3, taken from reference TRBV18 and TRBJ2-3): NAGVMQNPRHLVRRRGQEARLRCSPMKGHSHVYWYRQLPEEGLKFMVYLQKENIIDESGMPKERFSAEFPKEGPSILRIQQVVRGDSAAYFCASSPYSTDTQYFGPGTRLTVL.

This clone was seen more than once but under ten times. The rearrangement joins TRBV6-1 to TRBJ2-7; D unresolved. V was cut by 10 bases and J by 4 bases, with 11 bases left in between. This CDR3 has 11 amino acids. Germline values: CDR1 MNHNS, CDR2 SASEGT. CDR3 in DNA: TGTGCCACCATAGGTGCTTACGAGCAGTACTTC. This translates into CATIGAYEQYF.

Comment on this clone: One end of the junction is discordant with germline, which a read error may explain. The CDR3 sequence: CASSLGTDIRFF. Here the CDR3 DNA reads TGTGCCAGCAGCTTGGGGACTGACATTAGATTTTTT. The V call is TRBV7-9, the J call TRBJ2-3, with D perhaps matching TRBD2 (6 bases). In germline, CDR1 is SEHNR, CDR2 FQNEAQ (reference sequence). The CDR3 runs 12 residues.

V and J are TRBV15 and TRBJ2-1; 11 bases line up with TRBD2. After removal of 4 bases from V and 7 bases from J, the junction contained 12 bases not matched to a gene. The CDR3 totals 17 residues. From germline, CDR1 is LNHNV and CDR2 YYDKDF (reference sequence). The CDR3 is CATSIPALAGVGNEQFF. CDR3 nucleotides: TGTGCCACCAGCATCCCGGCACTAGCGGGAGTTGGTAATGAGCAGTTCTTC.

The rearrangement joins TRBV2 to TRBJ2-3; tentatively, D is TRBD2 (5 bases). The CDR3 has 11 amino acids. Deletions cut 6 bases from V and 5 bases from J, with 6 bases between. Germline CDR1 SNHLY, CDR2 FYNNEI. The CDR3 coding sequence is TGTGCCAGCAGACGGGAAGATACGCAGTATTTT. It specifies CASRREDTQYF.

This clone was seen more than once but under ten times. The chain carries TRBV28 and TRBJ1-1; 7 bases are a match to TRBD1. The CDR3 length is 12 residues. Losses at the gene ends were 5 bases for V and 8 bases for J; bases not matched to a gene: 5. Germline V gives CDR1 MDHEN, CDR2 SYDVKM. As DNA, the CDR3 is TGTGCCAGCAGTCTACAGGACAGGGAAGCTTTCTTT. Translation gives CASSLQDREAFF.

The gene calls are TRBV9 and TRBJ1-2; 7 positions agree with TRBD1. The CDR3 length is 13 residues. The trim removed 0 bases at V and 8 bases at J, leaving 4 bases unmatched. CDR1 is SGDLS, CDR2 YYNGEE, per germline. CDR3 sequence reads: CASSVEGAGGYTF. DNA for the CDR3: TGTGCCAGCAGCGTAGAGGGGGCGGGCGGCTACACCTTC.

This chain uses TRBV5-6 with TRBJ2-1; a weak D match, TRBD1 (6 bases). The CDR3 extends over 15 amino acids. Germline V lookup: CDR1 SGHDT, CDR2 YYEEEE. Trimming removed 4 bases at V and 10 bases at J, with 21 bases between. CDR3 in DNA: TGTGCCAGCAGCCCCAACGTCGGGGACACCCTCGAGCAGTTCTTC. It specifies CASSPNVGDTLEQFF.

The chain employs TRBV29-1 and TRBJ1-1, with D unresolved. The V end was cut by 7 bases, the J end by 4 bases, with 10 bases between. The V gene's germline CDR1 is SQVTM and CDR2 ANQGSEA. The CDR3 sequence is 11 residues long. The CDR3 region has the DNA TGCAGCGCCGGGCTCTTCACTGAAGCTTTCTTT. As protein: CSAGLFTEAFF.

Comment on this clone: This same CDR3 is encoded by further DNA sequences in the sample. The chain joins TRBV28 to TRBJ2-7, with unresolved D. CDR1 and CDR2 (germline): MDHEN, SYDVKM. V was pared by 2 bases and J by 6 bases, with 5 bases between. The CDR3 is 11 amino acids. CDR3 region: CASSLTSEQYF. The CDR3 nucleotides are TGTGCCAGCAGTTTAACCTCCGAGCAGTACTTC.

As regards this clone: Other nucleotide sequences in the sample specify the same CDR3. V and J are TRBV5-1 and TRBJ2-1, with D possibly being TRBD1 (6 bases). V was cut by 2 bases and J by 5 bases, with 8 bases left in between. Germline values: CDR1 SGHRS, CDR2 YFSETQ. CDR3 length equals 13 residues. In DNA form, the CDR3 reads TGCGCCAGCAGCTTCGGGGACAACAATGAGCAGTTCTTC. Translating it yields CASSFGDNNEQFF.

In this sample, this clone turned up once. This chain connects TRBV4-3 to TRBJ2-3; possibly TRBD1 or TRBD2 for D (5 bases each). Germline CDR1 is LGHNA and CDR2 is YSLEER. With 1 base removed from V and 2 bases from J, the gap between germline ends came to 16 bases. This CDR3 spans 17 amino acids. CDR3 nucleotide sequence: TGCGCCAGCAGCCAAGGGATCCCCCGGGACCTCACAGATACGCAGTATTTT. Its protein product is CASSQGIPRDLTDTQYF.

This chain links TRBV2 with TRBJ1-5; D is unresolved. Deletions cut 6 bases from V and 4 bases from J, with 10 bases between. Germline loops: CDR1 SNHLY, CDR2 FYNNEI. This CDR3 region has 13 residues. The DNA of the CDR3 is TGTGCCAGCAGGATGGGAGGTAATCAGCCCCAGCATTTT. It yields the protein CASRMGGNQPQHF.

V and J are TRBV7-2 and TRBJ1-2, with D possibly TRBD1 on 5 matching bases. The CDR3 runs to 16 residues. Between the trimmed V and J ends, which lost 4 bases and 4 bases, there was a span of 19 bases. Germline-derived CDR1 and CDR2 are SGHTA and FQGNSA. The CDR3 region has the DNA TGTGCCAGCAGCTCCGATTACATCACCAGGGCCTATGGCTACACCTTC. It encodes CASSSDYITRAYGYTF.

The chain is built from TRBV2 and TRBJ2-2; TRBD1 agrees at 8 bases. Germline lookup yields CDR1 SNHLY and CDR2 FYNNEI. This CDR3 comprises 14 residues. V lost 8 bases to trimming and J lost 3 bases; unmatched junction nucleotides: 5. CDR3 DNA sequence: TGTGCCAGCTTGACAGGGGAGTACACCGGGGAGCTGTTTTTT. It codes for CASLTGEYTGELFF. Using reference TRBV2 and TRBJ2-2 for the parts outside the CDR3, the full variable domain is EPEVTQTPSHQVTQMGQEVILRCVPISNHLYFYWYRQILGQKVEFLVSFYNNEISEKSEIFDDQFSVERPDGSNFTLKIRSTKLEDSAMYFCASLTGEYTGELFFGEGSRLTVL.

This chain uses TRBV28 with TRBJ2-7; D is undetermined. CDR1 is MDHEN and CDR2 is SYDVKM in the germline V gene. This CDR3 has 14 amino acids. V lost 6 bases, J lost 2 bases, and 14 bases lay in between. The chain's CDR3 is CASRMAGPPYEQYF. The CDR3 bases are TGTGCCAGCAGAATGGCCGGACCCCCCTACGAGCAGTACTTC.

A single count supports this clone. The CDR3 region is CASSSPGGSYNEQFF. The DNA of the CDR3 is TGTGCCAGCAGCTCCCCAGGGGGGTCCTACAATGAGCAGTTCTTC. The rearrangement links TRBV7-3 to TRBJ2-1, with TRBD1 as a possible D gene (7 bases). In germline, CDR1 is SGHTA, CDR2 FQGTGA. Deletions cut 4 bases from V and 1 base from J, with 11 bases between. This CDR3 contains 15 residues.

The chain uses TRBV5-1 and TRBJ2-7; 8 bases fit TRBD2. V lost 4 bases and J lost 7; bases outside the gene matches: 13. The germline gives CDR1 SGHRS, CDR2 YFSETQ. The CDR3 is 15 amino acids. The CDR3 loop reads CASSPPLGTRGEQYF. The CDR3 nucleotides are TGCGCCAGCAGCCCCCCTTTGGGGACTAGAGGAGAGCAGTACTTC. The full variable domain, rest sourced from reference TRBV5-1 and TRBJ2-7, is KAGVTQTPRYLIKTRGQQVTLSCSPISGHRSVSWYQQTPGQGLQFLFEYFSETQRNKGNFPGRFSGRQFSNSRSEMNVSTLELGDSALYLCASSPPLGTRGEQYFGPGTRLTVT.

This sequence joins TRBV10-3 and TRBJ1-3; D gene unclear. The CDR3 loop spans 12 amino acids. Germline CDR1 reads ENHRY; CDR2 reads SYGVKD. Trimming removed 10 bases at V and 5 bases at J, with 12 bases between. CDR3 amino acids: CATSFGRNTIYF. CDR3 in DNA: TGTGCCACCTCTTTCGGGAGAAACACCATATATTTT.

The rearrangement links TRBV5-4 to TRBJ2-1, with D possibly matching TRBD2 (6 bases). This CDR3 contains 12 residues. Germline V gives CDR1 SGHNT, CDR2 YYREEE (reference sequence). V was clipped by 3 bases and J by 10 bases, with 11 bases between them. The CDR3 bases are TGTGCCAGCAGCTATAATCGGGGGGAGCAGTTCTTC. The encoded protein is CASSYNRGEQFF.

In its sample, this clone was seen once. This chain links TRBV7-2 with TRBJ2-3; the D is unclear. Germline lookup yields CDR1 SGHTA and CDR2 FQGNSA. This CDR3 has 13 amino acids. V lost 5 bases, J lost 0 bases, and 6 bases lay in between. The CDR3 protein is CASSVMSTDTQYF. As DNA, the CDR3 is TGTGCCAGCAGCGTGATGAGCACAGATACGCAGTATTTT. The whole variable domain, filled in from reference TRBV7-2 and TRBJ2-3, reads GAGVSQSPSNKVTEKGKDVELRCDPISGHTALYWYRQSLGQGLEFLIYFQGNSAPDKSGLPSDRFSAERTGGSVSTLTIQRTQQEDSAVYLCASSVMSTDTQYFGPGTRLTVL.

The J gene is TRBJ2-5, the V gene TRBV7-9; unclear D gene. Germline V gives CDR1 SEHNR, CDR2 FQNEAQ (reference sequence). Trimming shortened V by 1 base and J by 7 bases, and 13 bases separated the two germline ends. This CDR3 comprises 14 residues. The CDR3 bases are TGTGCCAGCAGCTTAGGGCAGTCCACCGGGACCCAGTACTTC. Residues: CASSLGQSTGTQYF.

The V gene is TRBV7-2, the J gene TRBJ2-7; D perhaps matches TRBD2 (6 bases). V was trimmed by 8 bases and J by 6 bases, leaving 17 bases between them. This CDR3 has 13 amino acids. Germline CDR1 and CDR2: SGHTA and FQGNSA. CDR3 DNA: TGTGCCAGCGCAATAGCGGAGGCCGTCGAGCAGTACTTC. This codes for CASAIAEAVEQYF.